This T cell receptor (beta chain) was retrieved from a study of blood T cells in healthy people across ages. About the research overall: When template switching was applied, about one barcoded beta molecule was captured per two T cells.

This clonotype came up a few times. CDR1 is SGHAT and CDR2 is FQNNGV in the germline V gene. The CDR3 has 17 residues. V dropped 6 bases and J dropped 0 bases, with 17 bases sitting between them. A sample-barcoded 5' primer and a J-beta primer mix were used in a second PCR of roughly 7 to 11 cycles. TCRdb reanalysed the 5' RACE reads using MiXCR and keeps one entry per CDR3 protein. The profile shows roughly 560,000 distinct CDR3 sequences, approximately 25% of them singletons. These data also formed part of another study, on T cells of mothers and their children. As reported in that work: Per child, 2.5 million to 3 million TCR beta CDR3 reads were obtained, against over 10 million per mother. Nobody spotted any persistent microchimeric T cell clones.

Sample: blood. The TCR sequence derives from a boy between 10 and 17 years old in good health. This chain uses TRBV11-2 with TRBJ1-4; no definite D call. The CDR3 DNA reads as TGTGCCAGCAGACCCTTCGGGGTAGCGGCAACTAATGAAAAACTGTTTTTT. It is translated as CASRPFGVAATNEKLFF.